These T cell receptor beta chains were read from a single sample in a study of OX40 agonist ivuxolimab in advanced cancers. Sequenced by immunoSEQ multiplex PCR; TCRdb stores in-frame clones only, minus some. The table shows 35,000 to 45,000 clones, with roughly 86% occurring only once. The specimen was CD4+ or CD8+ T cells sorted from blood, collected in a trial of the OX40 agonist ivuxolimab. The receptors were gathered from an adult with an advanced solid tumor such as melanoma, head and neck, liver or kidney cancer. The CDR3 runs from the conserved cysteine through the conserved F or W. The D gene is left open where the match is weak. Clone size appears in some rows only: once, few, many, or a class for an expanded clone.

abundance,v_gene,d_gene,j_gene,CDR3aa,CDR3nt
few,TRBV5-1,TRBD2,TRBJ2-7,CASSFVAGATYEQYF,TGCGCCAGCAGCTTTGTAGCGGGAGCGACCTACGAGCAGTACTTC
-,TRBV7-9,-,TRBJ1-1,CASSPFGATTEAFF,TGTGCCAGCAGCCCATTTGGGGCTACCACTGAAGCTTTCTTT
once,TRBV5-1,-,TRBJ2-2,CASSTRTNTGELFF,TGCGCCAGCAGCACTCGCACAAACACCGGGGAGCTGTTTTTT
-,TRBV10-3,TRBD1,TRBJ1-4,CAISDDREEKLFF,TGTGCCATCAGTGACGACAGGGAGGAAAAACTGTTTTTT
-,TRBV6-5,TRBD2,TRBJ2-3,CASRFGGRGDTQYF,TGTGCCAGCAGATTTGGCGGGAGGGGAGATACGCAGTATTTT
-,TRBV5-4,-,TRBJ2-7,CASSPLGSFSYEQYF,TGTGCCAGCAGCCCGCTCGGGAGTTTCTCCTACGAGCAGTACTTC
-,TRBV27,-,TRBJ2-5,CASSLSVRETQYF,TGTGCCAGCAGTTTATCGGTACGAGAGACCCAGTACTTC
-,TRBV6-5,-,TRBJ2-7,CASSYSLRGTYEQYF,TGTGCCAGCAGTTACTCTCTGAGAGGCACCTACGAGCAGTACTTC
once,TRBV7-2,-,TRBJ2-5,CASSQDGGEEETQYF,TGTGCCAGCAGCCAAGACGGCGGGGAAGAAGAGACCCAGTACTTC
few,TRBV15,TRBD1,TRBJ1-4,CATSRQGGEKLFF,TGTGCCACCAGCCGACAGGGTGGTGAAAAACTGTTTTTT
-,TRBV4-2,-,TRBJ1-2,CASSSAWGAGYGYTF,TGTGCCAGCAGCTCCGCCTGGGGCGCGGGATATGGCTACACCTTC
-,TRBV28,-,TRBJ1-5,CASYKTGRIQPQHF,TGTGCCAGCTATAAAACAGGGAGGATACAGCCCCAGCATTTT
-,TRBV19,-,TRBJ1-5,CASSIEGAGEGQPQHF,TGTGCCAGTAGTATAGAGGGCGCAGGGGAAGGTCAGCCCCAGCATTTT
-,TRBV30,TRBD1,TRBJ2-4,CAWKGTGVNIQYF,TGTGCCTGGAAGGGGACAGGGGTTAACATTCAGTACTTC
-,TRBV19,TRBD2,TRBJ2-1,CASSLRHWGLAGLSYNEQFF,TGTGCCAGTAGCCTTCGACATTGGGGGCTAGCGGGGCTCTCATACAATGAGCAGTTCTTC
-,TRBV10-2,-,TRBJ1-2,CASSESSGGVYGYTF,TGCGCCAGCAGTGAGTCATCGGGAGGGGTATATGGCTACACCTTC
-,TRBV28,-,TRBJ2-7,CASSFPAGIGPLEQYF,TGTGCCAGCAGCTTCCCCGCCGGAATAGGACCCCTGGAGCAGTACTTC
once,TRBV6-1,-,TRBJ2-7,CASSSIDYEQYF,TGTGCCAGCAGCTCAATCGACTACGAGCAGTACTTC
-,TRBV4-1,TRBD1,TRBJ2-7,CASSQEPPGQGSYEQYF,TGCGCCAGCAGCCAGGAGCCCCCGGGACAGGGCTCCTACGAGCAGTACTTC
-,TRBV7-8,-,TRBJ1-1,CASSLFFWVTEAFF,TGTGCCAGCAGCTTATTTTTCTGGGTCACTGAAGCTTTCTTT
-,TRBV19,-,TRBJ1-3,CASSIEGLPSGNTIYF,TGTGCCAGTAGTATAGAGGGACTCCCTTCTGGAAACACCATATATTTT
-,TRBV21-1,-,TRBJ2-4,CASIIGPCKNIQYF,TGTGCCAGCATTATAGGGCCTTGCAAAAACATTCAGTACTTC
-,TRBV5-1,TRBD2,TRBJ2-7,CASSSGLAGVYEQYF,TGCGCCAGCAGCTCTGGACTAGCGGGAGTGTACGAGCAGTACTTC
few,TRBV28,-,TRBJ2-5,CASSSGGNKETQYF,TGTGCCAGCAGTTCTGGGGGGAACAAAGAGACCCAGTACTTC
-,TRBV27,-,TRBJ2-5,CASSLSVVETQYF,TGTGCCAGCAGTTTATCGGTGGTAGAGACCCAGTACTTC
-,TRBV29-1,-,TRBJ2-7,CSVGGRREQYF,TGCAGCGTTGGCGGGCGGCGGGAGCAGTACTTC
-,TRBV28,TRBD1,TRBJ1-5,CASRGWTGAQPQHF,TGTGCCAGCAGGGGATGGACAGGGGCTCAGCCCCAGCATTTT
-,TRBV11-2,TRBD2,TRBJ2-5,CASSRGAGVKTQYF,TGTGCCAGCAGCAGAGGAGCGGGAGTAAAGACCCAGTACTTC
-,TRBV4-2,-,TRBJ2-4,CASSQAWGSLAKNIQYF,TGTGCCAGCAGCCAAGCGTGGGGGAGCTTAGCCAAAAACATTCAGTACTTC
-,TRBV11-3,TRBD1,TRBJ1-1,CASSPRTGVNTEAFF,TGTGCCAGCAGCCCCCGGACAGGGGTGAACACTGAAGCTTTCTTT
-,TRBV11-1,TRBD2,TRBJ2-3,CASRRGLAGVGTDTQYF,TGTGCCAGCAGAAGGGGACTAGCGGGAGTCGGGACAGATACGCAGTATTTT
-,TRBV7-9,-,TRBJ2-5,CASSFSETQYF,TGTGCCAGCAGCTTTTCTGAGACCCAGTACTTC
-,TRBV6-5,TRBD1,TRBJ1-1,CASTGQGAATEAFF,TGTGCCAGCACCGGACAGGGGGCGGCCACTGAAGCTTTCTTT
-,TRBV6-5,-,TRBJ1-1,CASRLQDTMNTEAFF,TGTGCCAGCAGACTTCAGGACACCATGAACACTGAAGCTTTCTTT
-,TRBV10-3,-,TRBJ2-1,CASSLRENNEQFF,TGTGCCAGCAGTTTGAGGGAGAACAATGAGCAGTTCTTC
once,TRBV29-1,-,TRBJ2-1,CSVEGRMYNEQFF,TGCAGCGTTGAGGGCCGGATGTACAATGAGCAGTTCTTC
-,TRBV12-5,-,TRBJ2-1,CASGLSGLAGDEQFF,TGTGCTAGTGGTTTGTCGGGACTTGCTGGGGATGAGCAGTTCTTC
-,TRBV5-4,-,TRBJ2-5,CASSLLAEEETQYF,TGTGCCAGCAGCTTGTTAGCGGAAGAAGAGACCCAGTACTTC
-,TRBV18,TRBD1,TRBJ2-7,CASSPDRSSYEQYF,TGTGCCAGCTCACCGGACAGGTCCTCCTACGAGCAGTACTTC
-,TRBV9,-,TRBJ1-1,CASNKVNTEAFF,TGTGCCAGCAATAAGGTTAACACTGAAGCTTTCTTT
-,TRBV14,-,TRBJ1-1,CASSLLGGLPEAFF,TGTGCCAGCAGCCTCTTGGGGGGGCTGCCTGAAGCTTTCTTT
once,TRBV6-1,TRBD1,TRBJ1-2,CASSGRGPPYGYTF,TGTGCCAGCAGTGGCAGGGGGCCACCGTATGGCTACACCTTC
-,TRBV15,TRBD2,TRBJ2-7,CATSAATSGNPYEQYF,TGTGCCACCAGCGCCGCGACTAGCGGGAATCCCTACGAGCAGTACTTC
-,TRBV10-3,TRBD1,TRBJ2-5,CAISNRGMGETQYF,TGTGCCATATCAAACAGGGGTATGGGAGAGACCCAGTACTTC
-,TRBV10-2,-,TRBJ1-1,CASSVGSVDTEAFF,TGCGCCAGCAGTGTAGGAAGTGTCGACACTGAAGCTTTCTTT
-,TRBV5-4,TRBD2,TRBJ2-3,CASSLDASGSYTQYF,TGTGCCAGCAGCTTGGATGCTAGCGGGAGTTATACGCAGTATTTT
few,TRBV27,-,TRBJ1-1,CASSPLGGGQEAFF,TGTGCCAGCAGTCCTCTGGGTGGGGGCCAGGAAGCTTTCTTT
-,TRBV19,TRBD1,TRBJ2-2,CASNRDRNTGELFF,TGTGCCAGTAACCGGGACAGGAACACCGGGGAGCTGTTTTTT
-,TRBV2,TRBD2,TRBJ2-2,CASSGLAGGTGELFF,TGTGCCAGCAGTGGGCTAGCGGGAGGAACCGGGGAGCTGTTTTTT
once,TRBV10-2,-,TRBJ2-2,CASSESGSPTGELFF,TGCGCCAGCAGTGAGTCCGGGAGCCCCACCGGGGAGCTGTTTTTT
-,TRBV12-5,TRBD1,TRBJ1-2,CASGFPDRGRRSGGYTF,TGTGCTAGTGGTTTCCCGGACAGGGGGCGACGGTCAGGGGGCTACACCTTC
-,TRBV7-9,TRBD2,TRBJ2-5,CASSRTAGGGASRETQYF,TGTGCCAGCAGCCGAACGGCTGGGGGAGGGGCGTCTAGAGAGACCCAGTACTTC
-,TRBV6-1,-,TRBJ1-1,CASIRLGEAFF,TGTGCCAGCATCCGATTAGGTGAAGCTTTCTTT
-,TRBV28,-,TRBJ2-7,CASSLGYEQYF,TGTGCCAGCAGTTTAGGCTACGAGCAGTACTTC